These T cell receptor beta chains were read from a single sample in a study of Ad26.COV2.S vaccination and SARS-CoV-2 variants. Using immunoSEQ multiplex PCR, the repertoire was profiled, and TCRdb retains in-frame clones only, with some absent. The sample lists about 350,000 clones, about 85% occurring once. Sequenced material: peripheral blood, taken in a trial of Ad26.COV2.S vaccine versus placebo. The receptor set was obtained from a person between 18 and 65 years old who received the Ad26.COV2.S COVID-19 vaccine or a placebo. CDR3s include the opening cysteine and the closing phenylalanine or tryptophan. Each record gives: D gene, J gene, V gene, clone size, CDR3 DNA, CDR3 protein. D genes are given only for firm matches. Clone size appears in some rows only: once, few, many, or a class for an expanded clone.

D gene: NA
J gene: TRBJ2-6
V gene: TRBV7-2
clone size: NA
CDR3 DNA: TGTGCCAGCAGCACCATTGCGGCGCCCTCTGGGGCCAACGTCCTGACTTTC
CDR3 protein: CASSTIAAPSGANVLTF

D gene: NA
J gene: TRBJ1-6
V gene: TRBV6-1
clone size: NA
CDR3 DNA: TGTGCCAGCAGTGACAGGGGCTCCTATAATTCACCCCTCCACTTT
CDR3 protein: CASSDRGSYNSPLHF

D gene: TRBD2
J gene: TRBJ2-7
V gene: TRBV15
clone size: NA
CDR3 DNA: TGTGCCACCAGCAGGGGGACGGGAGGACCCGAGCAGTACTTC
CDR3 protein: CATSRGTGGPEQYF

D gene: NA
J gene: TRBJ1-4
V gene: TRBV28
clone size: NA
CDR3 DNA: TGTGCCAGCAGTTTATGGATCGGTAATGAAAAACTGTTTTTT
CDR3 protein: CASSLWIGNEKLFF

D gene: NA
J gene: TRBJ1-6
V gene: TRBV20-1
clone size: NA
CDR3 DNA: TGCAGTGCTATGGAGAATTCACCCCTCCACTTT
CDR3 protein: CSAMENSPLHF

D gene: TRBD2
J gene: TRBJ2-5
V gene: TRBV12-3/TRBV12-4
clone size: NA
CDR3 DNA: TGTGCCAGCAGTCCGGGGGGGCTTTCTATCAACTTC
CDR3 protein: CASSPGGLSINF

D gene: NA
J gene: TRBJ2-2
V gene: TRBV11-3
clone size: NA
CDR3 DNA: TGTGCCAGCAGCCAGAGGGGGGAGGGGACCGGGGAGCTGTTTTTT
CDR3 protein: CASSQRGEGTGELFF

D gene: NA
J gene: TRBJ2-3
V gene: TRBV15
clone size: NA
CDR3 DNA: TGTGCCACCAGCAGAGATCATACGCAGTATTTT
CDR3 protein: CATSRDHTQYF

D gene: NA
J gene: TRBJ2-3
V gene: TRBV7-2
clone size: NA
CDR3 DNA: TGTGCCAGCAGCACTCAGGGGGATACGCAGTATTTT
CDR3 protein: CASSTQGDTQYF

D gene: TRBD1
J gene: TRBJ2-7
V gene: TRBV5-1
clone size: once
CDR3 DNA: TGCGCCAGCAGCTTGGAAGACAGGGCCTACGAGCAGTACTTC
CDR3 protein: CASSLEDRAYEQYF

D gene: TRBD1
J gene: TRBJ1-2
V gene: TRBV7-9
clone size: many
CDR3 DNA: TGTGCCAGCAGCTTCGACAGGGGGCTTGGCTACACCTTC
CDR3 protein: CASSFDRGLGYTF

D gene: TRBD1
J gene: TRBJ2-7
V gene: TRBV29-1
clone size: NA
CDR3 DNA: TGCAGCGTCCGGGACAGGGAGTTTTACGAGCAGTACTTC
CDR3 protein: CSVRDREFYEQYF

D gene: NA
J gene: TRBJ1-1
V gene: TRBV18
clone size: NA
CDR3 DNA: TGTGCCAGCTCACCACCGTCCCCGGGACGTGGCACTGAAGCTTTCTTT
CDR3 protein: CASSPPSPGRGTEAFF

D gene: NA
J gene: TRBJ2-1
V gene: TRBV5-5
clone size: NA
CDR3 DNA: TGTGCCAGCAGTACCGGGACGTCTAACGATGAGCAGTTCTTC
CDR3 protein: CASSTGTSNDEQFF

D gene: NA
J gene: TRBJ1-1
V gene: TRBV7-6
clone size: NA
CDR3 DNA: TGTGCCAGCAGCTTAGAACAGGGCCAAATGAACACTGAAGCTTTCTTT
CDR3 protein: CASSLEQGQMNTEAFF

D gene: TRBD2
J gene: TRBJ2-3
V gene: TRBV27
clone size: NA
CDR3 DNA: TGTGCCAGCAGCTCTGTAGCGGGGTTCACAGATACGCAGTATTTT
CDR3 protein: CASSSVAGFTDTQYF

D gene: NA
J gene: TRBJ1-4
V gene: TRBV6-2/TRBV6-3
clone size: NA
CDR3 DNA: TGTGCCAGCAGTTACTCGGCCGGACGCCTTCCTTTACTGTTTTTT
CDR3 protein: CASSYSAGRLPLLFF

D gene: NA
J gene: TRBJ2-1
V gene: TRBV7-2
clone size: few
CDR3 DNA: TGTGCCAGCAGCTTAACGGGGGCTAGCTCCTACAATGAGCAGTTCTTC
CDR3 protein: CASSLTGASSYNEQFF

D gene: NA
J gene: TRBJ1-2
V gene: TRBV7-9
clone size: NA
CDR3 DNA: TGTGCCAGCAGCTCCTTTCGGGATTCTGTGGCTCGCTATGGCTACACCTTC
CDR3 protein: CASSSFRDSVARYGYTF

D gene: NA
J gene: TRBJ2-2
V gene: TRBV5-4
clone size: NA
CDR3 DNA: TGTGCCAGCAGCTTGGCGGGAGTGAACACCGGGGAGCTGTTTTTT
CDR3 protein: CASSLAGVNTGELFF

D gene: TRBD2
J gene: TRBJ2-3
V gene: TRBV19
clone size: NA
CDR3 DNA: TGTGCCAGTAGTATCCCGCTCGAGCGGGATGGGACAGATACGCAGTATTTT
CDR3 protein: CASSIPLERDGTDTQYF

D gene: NA
J gene: TRBJ2-5
V gene: TRBV18
clone size: NA
CDR3 DNA: TGTGCCAGCTCACCACCCAAGTGGGAGACCCAGTACTTC
CDR3 protein: CASSPPKWETQYF

D gene: TRBD2
J gene: TRBJ2-2
V gene: TRBV2
clone size: NA
CDR3 DNA: TGTGCCAGCAGTCTAGCGGGAATCGACGGGGAGCTGTTTTTT
CDR3 protein: CASSLAGIDGELFF

D gene: NA
J gene: TRBJ1-4
V gene: TRBV12-3/TRBV12-4
clone size: NA
CDR3 DNA: TGTGCCAGCAGTGAGAATGAAAAACTGTTTTTT
CDR3 protein: CASSENEKLFF

D gene: NA
J gene: TRBJ2-1
V gene: TRBV29-1
clone size: NA
CDR3 DNA: TGCAGCGTTGCGGCCTACAATGAGCAGTTCTTC
CDR3 protein: CSVAAYNEQFF

D gene: TRBD2
J gene: TRBJ2-7
V gene: TRBV29-1
clone size: once
CDR3 DNA: TGCAGCGTTGTTTTAGCGGGACTCTACGAGCAGTACTTC
CDR3 protein: CSVVLAGLYEQYF

D gene: NA
J gene: TRBJ2-6
V gene: TRBV6-1
clone size: few
CDR3 DNA: TGTGCCAGCAGTGCTTTCCGGGGGACCAGCTCTGGGGCCAACGTCCTGACTTTC
CDR3 protein: CASSAFRGTSSGANVLTF

D gene: NA
J gene: TRBJ2-7
V gene: TRBV6-4
clone size: few
CDR3 DNA: TGTGCCAGCAGTGACTCCAATACTGACGAGCAGTACTTC
CDR3 protein: CASSDSNTDEQYF

D gene: TRBD1
J gene: TRBJ2-7
V gene: TRBV9
clone size: NA
CDR3 DNA: TGTGCCAGCAGCCCCACAGGGGGCTACGAGCAGTACTTC
CDR3 protein: CASSPTGGYEQYF

D gene: TRBD2
J gene: TRBJ2-7
V gene: TRBV7-7
clone size: NA
CDR3 DNA: TGTGCCAGCAGCTTACGGGGGGGGCCCGGCTACGAGCAGTACTTC
CDR3 protein: CASSLRGGPGYEQYF

D gene: TRBD2
J gene: TRBJ2-1
V gene: TRBV25-1
clone size: NA
CDR3 DNA: TGTGCCAGCAGTGAATCCGGACTAGCGGACCAGTTCTTC
CDR3 protein: CASSESGLADQFF

D gene: NA
J gene: TRBJ1-2
V gene: TRBV30
clone size: NA
CDR3 DNA: TGTGCCTGGAGTGCTAGGGGGGCTGGTGGCTACACCTTC
CDR3 protein: CAWSARGAGGYTF

D gene: NA
J gene: TRBJ2-3
V gene: TRBV28
clone size: NA
CDR3 DNA: TGTGCCAGCAGTACTTCCGACGGATACTCACACCGGGATACGCAGTATTTT
CDR3 protein: CASSTSDGYSHRDTQYF

D gene: NA
J gene: TRBJ1-3
V gene: TRBV2
clone size: NA
CDR3 DNA: TGTGCCAGCAATCTCGGGGGTTCTGGAAACACCATATATTTT
CDR3 protein: CASNLGGSGNTIYF

D gene: NA
J gene: TRBJ2-4
V gene: TRBV29-1
clone size: NA
CDR3 DNA: TGCAGCGTTGAAGACGAGGTGGGAGGAAACATTCAGTACTTC
CDR3 protein: CSVEDEVGGNIQYF

D gene: NA
J gene: TRBJ1-1
V gene: TRBV9
clone size: NA
CDR3 DNA: TGTGCCAGCAGCTCGTCTCTAAGGAGTACTGAAGCTTTCTTT
CDR3 protein: CASSSSLRSTEAFF

D gene: NA
J gene: TRBJ1-5
V gene: TRBV6-6
clone size: few
CDR3 DNA: TGTGCCAGCACATCCACCTTGGGGAGCAATCAGCCCCAGCATTTT
CDR3 protein: CASTSTLGSNQPQHF

D gene: NA
J gene: TRBJ2-7
V gene: TRBV3-1/TRBV3-2
clone size: NA
CDR3 DNA: TGTGCCAGCCGAGGGGCCTACGAGCAGTACTTC
CDR3 protein: CASRGAYEQYF

D gene: NA
J gene: TRBJ1-4
V gene: TRBV18
clone size: NA
CDR3 DNA: TGTGCCAGCTCACCACAAGCCCAGGATAATGAAAAACTGTTTTTT
CDR3 protein: CASSPQAQDNEKLFF

D gene: NA
J gene: TRBJ2-2
V gene: TRBV5-4
clone size: NA
CDR3 DNA: TGTGCCAGCAGCTTGAGAGACCATAACACCGGGGAGCTGTTTTTT
CDR3 protein: CASSLRDHNTGELFF

D gene: TRBD2
J gene: TRBJ2-1
V gene: TRBV25-1
clone size: NA
CDR3 DNA: TGTGCCAGCAGTGCTTCTAGCGGATATAGCTACAATGAGCAGTTCTTC
CDR3 protein: CASSASSGYSYNEQFF

D gene: NA
J gene: TRBJ2-3
V gene: TRBV6-6
clone size: once
CDR3 DNA: TGTGCCAGCAGCCCTGGTGGGAGCCTCACAGATACGCAGTATTTT
CDR3 protein: CASSPGGSLTDTQYF